These 11 T cell receptor beta chains originate from one sample sequenced in a study of technical replicates of blood from several donors. Data came from immunoSEQ multiplex PCR; TCRdb stores just in-frame clones and leaves some out. The profile covers more than 60,000 clones, with 95% appearing a single time and approximately 0.25% taken by the ten largest. Sequencing was carried out using T cells isolated from PBMCs. These receptors originate from a human donor in good health.

This rearrangement joins TRBV28 to TRBJ1-2, with a possible D match to TRBD1 (6 bases). The CDR3 runs 12 residues. Germline V gene sequence: CDR1 MDHEN, CDR2 SYDVKM. The V end was cut by 6 bases, the J end by 8 bases, with 13 bases between. This CDR3 reads CASSVDRIGYTF. CDR3 nucleotides: TGTGCCAGCAGCGTCGACAGGATCGGCTACACCTTC.

The chain recombines TRBV5-6 with TRBJ2-7; maybe TRBD2 (6 bases). Trimming left V 2 bases short and J 1 base short, with 10 bases between. The CDR3 contains 14 residues. From germline, CDR1 is SGHDT and CDR2 YYEEEE. This CDR3 reads CASSFARGSYEQYF. The CDR3 DNA follows: TGTGCCAGCAGCTTTGCACGGGGGTCCTACGAGCAGTACTTC.

The rearrangement joins TRBV19 to TRBJ1-1; D unclear. Trimming removed 6 bases from V and 4 bases from J, with 12 bases in between. This CDR3 is built from 13 residues. CDR1 and CDR2 from the germline V gene are LNHDA and SQIVND (reference sequence). CDR3 sequence (DNA): TGTGCCAGTAGCCTTTCCCCGAGCACTGAAGCTTTCTTT. It codes for CASSLSPSTEAFF.

The chain is built from TRBV11-2 and TRBJ2-1; TRBD1 matches 7 bases. Trimming removed 6 bases from V and 6 bases from J; junction bases left unmatched: 17. CDR3 size: 17 residues. Per germline, CDR1 SGHAT and CDR2 FQNNGV. CDR3 nucleotides: TGTGCCAGCAGAACGACCTCCACCTGGACAGGCGCCAATGAGCAGTTCTTC. It codes for CASRTTSTWTGANEQFF.

V gene TRBV7-9 combines with J gene TRBJ2-3; 8 positions match TRBD1. The CDR3 is made up of 16 amino acids. V trimming: 5 bases; J trimming: 0 bases; junction bases outside the gene matches: 7. Looked up from germline, CDR1 is SEHNR and CDR2 is FQNEAQ (reference sequence). CDR3 loop: CASSPRQGPSTDTQYF. For the CDR3, the DNA is TGTGCCAGCAGCCCCAGACAGGGGCCTAGCACAGATACGCAGTATTTT.

The genes are TRBV11-2 and TRBJ1-2; D ambiguous. Trimming pared 3 bases from V and 8 bases from J, leaving 19 bases between. The CDR3 is 15 amino acids. Germline lookup yields CDR1 SGHAT and CDR2 FQNNGV. CDR3 sequence: CASSFPEHGRRGYTF. CDR3 DNA sequence: TGTGCCAGCAGCTTCCCCGAACATGGCCGGAGAGGCTACACCTTC.

This sequence joins TRBV27 and TRBJ2-5; D gene ambiguous. Per germline, CDR1 MNHEY and CDR2 SMNVEV (reference sequence). Trimming stripped 4 bases from V and 3 bases from J, with 9 bases between. This CDR3 contains 13 residues. The CDR3 DNA is TGTGCCAGCAGTTCCTCCCGGGAAGAGACCCAGTACTTC. It codes for CASSSSREETQYF.

V usage is TRBV10-3 and J usage is TRBJ2-1; 11 nucleotides agree with TRBD2. CDR3 length: 14 residues. The V gene end was trimmed by 10 bases and the J gene end by 5 bases; junction bases not matched to a gene: 7. CDR1 is ENHRY and CDR2 is SYGVKD in the germline V gene. The CDR3: CATSLAGGNNEQFF. The CDR3 DNA follows: TGTGCCACAAGTCTAGCGGGGGGTAACAATGAGCAGTTCTTC.

V is TRBV28 and J is TRBJ2-7; D gene ambiguous. The CDR3 contains 15 residues. The germline CDR1 and CDR2 sequences are MDHEN and SYDVKM. V was cut by 5 bases and J by 2 bases, with 16 bases left in between. The CDR3 sequence is CASSTLDNLPYEQYF. In DNA, the CDR3 is TGTGCCAGCAGTACCTTAGACAACCTTCCCTACGAGCAGTACTTC.

This chain connects TRBV7-9 to TRBJ2-3, with a weak D call TRBD2 (5 bases). V gave up 10 bases and J gave up 0 bases, with 23 bases separating them. The CDR3 consists of 17 residues. Germline assignment: CDR1 SEHNR and CDR2 FQNEAQ (reference sequence). The CDR3 here is CATPRRDPGSSTDTQYF. The CDR3, as DNA: TGTGCCACCCCCCGTCGGGATCCGGGGTCCAGCACAGATACGCAGTATTTT.

The chain is built from TRBV5-6 and TRBJ1-2, with 12 bases aligning to TRBD1. The V segment lost 4 bases and the J segment 4 bases; nucleotides outside the gene matches: 8. CDR3 length equals 16 residues. From germline, CDR1 is SGHDT and CDR2 YYEEEE. The CDR3 coding sequence is TGTGCCAGCAGCCTCATCCGGGACAGGGGGCTCTATGGCTACACCTTC. It is translated as CASSLIRDRGLYGYTF. Looking up the rest from reference TRBV5-6 and TRBJ1-2 gives the full variable domain: DAGVTQSPTHLIKTRGQQVTLRCSPKSGHDTVSWYQQALGQGPQFIFQYYEEEERQRGNFPDRFSGHQFPNYSSELNVNALLLGDSALYLCASSLIRDRGLYGYTFGSGTRLTVV.